This T cell receptor (beta chain) emerged from a study of T cell changes during pregnancy in multiple sclerosis. Repertoires were generated with immunoSEQ multiplex PCR, while TCRdb's copy carries only in-frame clones and drops some. The sample has tens of thousands of clones, about nine tenths seen once. Germline V lookup: CDR1 ENHRY, CDR2 SYGVKD. Trimming cost V 2 bases and J 4 bases, with 3 bases left between them. The CDR3 contains 11 residues. Sequenced here: CD4+ T cells from peripheral blood mononuclear cells, sampled in the first trimester of pregnancy. This TCR was recovered from a female donor with multiple sclerosis, enrolled in a pregnancy study. This rearrangement joins TRBV10-3 to TRBJ2-7, with D unresolved. The CDR3 DNA reads TGTGCCATCAGTGAGACATACGAGCAGTACTTC. Its protein product is CAISETYEQYF.